Below are 21 T cell receptor beta chains sequenced from a single sample in a study of cytomegalovirus exposure and HLA in healthy donors. Amplification used 60 Vbeta primers and 13 Jbeta primers. Clones were sequenced by immunoSEQ multiplex PCR, and TCRdb holds only the in-frame ones, with some missing. The data hold some 100,000 clones, with 69% observed a single time. The sequencing input was PBMCs. The receptor set was obtained from a woman in her 70s in good health and CMV-seropositive.

The V call is TRBV6-5, the J call TRBJ2-7; 7 nucleotides line up with TRBD1. V gave up 1 base and J gave up 4 bases; unmatched junction bases: 7. CDR1 MNHEY and CDR2 SVGAGI come from the germline V gene. This CDR3 region has 15 residues. This CDR3 is CASSYYLQGLYEQYF. CDR3 DNA: TGTGCCAGCAGTTACTACTTACAGGGGTTGTACGAGCAGTACTTC.

The V and J genes are TRBV11-2 and TRBJ1-2; a possible D gene is TRBD1 (6 bases). Germline loops: CDR1 SGHAT, CDR2 FQNNGV. Trimming left V 6 bases short and J 7 bases short, with 12 bases between. The length of the CDR3 is 12 residues. CDR3 sequence (DNA): TGTGCCAGCAGTTCACAGGGTACTGGCTACACCTTC. It specifies CASSSQGTGYTF.

This clone was found a few times. V gene TRBV27 combines with J gene TRBJ1-2, with D maybe TRBD1 (5 bases). With 4 bases removed from V and 4 bases from J, the gap between germline ends came to 16 bases. The CDR3 covers 15 residues. Germline values: CDR1 MNHEY, CDR2 SMNVEV (reference sequence). The chain's CDR3 is CASSSRGGSGYGYTF. The CDR3 DNA follows: TGTGCCAGCAGTTCCCGTGGGGGGAGCGGCTATGGCTACACCTTC.

This sequence joins TRBV6-1 and TRBJ1-1; 7 bases are shared with TRBD1. V trimming: 3 bases; J trimming: 0 bases; junction bases outside the gene matches: 4. The length of the CDR3 is 15 residues. The germline V gene encodes CDR1 MNHNS and CDR2 SASEGT. CDR3 in amino acids: CASSDSGQLNTEAFF. The CDR3 nucleotides are TGTGCCAGCAGTGATTCGGGACAGCTGAACACTGAAGCTTTCTTT.

A few counts support this clone. This chain connects TRBV18 to TRBJ2-3; no clear D. The CDR3 totals 11 residues. Trimming pared 6 bases from V and 5 bases from J, leaving 6 bases between. Germline CDR1 and CDR2: KGHSH and LQKENI. The CDR3 DNA reads as TGTGCCAGCTCCTTACAAGATACGCAGTATTTT. Protein product: CASSLQDTQYF.

The chain links TRBV5-1 to TRBJ2-1; 12 bases are shared with TRBD2. The V segment lost 4 bases and the J segment 5 bases; nucleotides outside the gene matches: 4. This CDR3 has 15 amino acids. Germline-derived CDR1 and CDR2 are SGHRS and YFSETQ. The CDR3 nucleotides read TGCGCCAGCAGCGTGGGACTAGCGGGCAACAATGAGCAGTTCTTC. As protein: CASSVGLAGNNEQFF.

The chain has TRBV12-5 and TRBJ1-2, with TRBD1 identical over 9 bases. Germline trimming cut 0 bases from V and 8 bases from J; bases unmatched to any gene: 10. The germline V gene has CDR1 LGHNT and CDR2 FRNRAP. This CDR3 has 16 residues. CDR3 amino acids: CASGLVPGGTGSGYTF. DNA of the CDR3: TGTGCTAGTGGTTTGGTACCGGGGGGGACAGGGAGCGGCTACACCTTC.

This clone was observed a handful of times. The chain uses TRBV6-4 and TRBJ2-1; the D gene is possibly TRBD2 (6 bases). Germline loops: CDR1 MRHNA, CDR2 SNTAGT. Deletions cut 6 bases from V and 9 bases from J, with 15 bases between. The CDR3 totals 13 residues. CDR3 nucleotide sequence: TGTGCCAGCAGCGACGAGGGGCGGGGTGAGCAGTTCTTC. Translating gives CASSDEGRGEQFF.

The chain uses TRBV25-1 and TRBJ2-7, with 10 bases aligning to TRBD1. V lost 0 bases and J lost 6; bases outside the gene matches: 11. The CDR3 spans 17 residues. Germline lookup yields CDR1 MGHDK and CDR2 SYGVNS. Written as DNA, the CDR3 is TGTGCCAGCAGTGAATATAATCGGGACAGGGGAGTCGGCGAGCAGTACTTC. The encoded protein is CASSEYNRDRGVGEQYF.

This clone has a handful of counts. The rearrangement joins TRBV19 to TRBJ1-2; D may be TRBD1 (6 bases). The germline V gene has CDR1 LNHDA and CDR2 SQIVND (reference sequence). The CDR3 contains 12 residues. V dropped 7 bases and J dropped 4 bases, with 10 bases sitting between them. CDR3 in DNA: TGTGCCAGTACCGACAGGATCTATGGCTACACCTTC. It yields the protein CASTDRIYGYTF.

This chain links TRBV5-1 with TRBJ1-5, with TRBD1 matching 7 bases. Germline V gene lookup returns CDR1 SGHRS and CDR2 YFSETQ. CDR3 length: 14 amino acids. V was pared by 0 bases and J by 4 bases, with 1 base of the junction left unmatched. In DNA form, the CDR3 reads TGCGCCAGCAGCTTGGGGACAGGAAATCAGCCCCAGCATTTT. Translating it yields CASSLGTGNQPQHF. The full variable domain, rest sourced from reference TRBV5-1 and TRBJ1-5, is KAGVTQTPRYLIKTRGQQVTLSCSPISGHRSVSWYQQTPGQGLQFLFEYFSETQRNKGNFPGRFSGRQFSNSRSEMNVSTLELGDSALYLCASSLGTGNQPQHFGDGTRLSIL.

V usage is TRBV6-1 and J usage is TRBJ2-7; TRBD1 is a possible D gene (6 bases). The CDR3 is 17 residues long. CDR1 is MNHNS and CDR2 is SASEGT in the germline V gene. Trimming removed 3 bases from V and 0 bases from J, with 18 bases in between. The CDR3 loop reads CASSDWDGGRGSYEQYF. The CDR3 DNA follows: TGTGCCAGCAGTGACTGGGATGGGGGCCGAGGCTCCTACGAGCAGTACTTC.

The genes are TRBV5-6 and TRBJ1-5; D is possibly TRBD1 (6 bases). CDR3 length: 15 amino acids. V lost 2 bases, J lost 3 bases, and 12 bases lay in between. Germline V gene lookup returns CDR1 SGHDT and CDR2 YYEEEE. As DNA, the CDR3 is TGTGCCAGCAGCTTAATCGGACAGCACAATCAGCCCCAGCATTTT. It specifies CASSLIGQHNQPQHF. The whole variable domain, filled in from reference TRBV5-6 and TRBJ1-5, reads DAGVTQSPTHLIKTRGQQVTLRCSPKSGHDTVSWYQQALGQGPQFIFQYYEEEERQRGNFPDRFSGHQFPNYSSELNVNALLLGDSALYLCASSLIGQHNQPQHFGDGTRLSIL.

The chain has TRBV7-2 and TRBJ2-5, with a possible D match to TRBD2 (6 bases). The CDR3 is made up of 15 amino acids. V lost 5 bases, J lost 5 bases, and 18 bases lay in between. The V gene's germline CDR1 is SGHTA and CDR2 FQGNSA. The CDR3 sequence: CASSRSTSLVETQYF. The DNA of the CDR3 is TGTGCCAGCAGCAGAAGTACTAGCCTAGTCGAGACCCAGTACTTC.

V is TRBV7-8 and J is TRBJ1-1; no clear D gene. Per the germline V gene, CDR1 is SGHVS and CDR2 is FQNEAQ. This CDR3 region has 14 residues. The germline V and J ends were trimmed by 1 base and 2 bases, with 8 bases remaining between them. The CDR3 coding sequence is TGTGCCAGCAGCTTAGTTCGGGAAAACACTGAAGCTTTCTTT. The encoded protein is CASSLVRENTEAFF. Combining the CDR3 with reference TRBV7-8 and TRBJ1-1 gives the whole variable domain GAGVSQSPRYKVAKRGQDVALRCDPISGHVSLFWYQQALGQGPEFLTYFQNEAQLDKSGLPSDRFFAERPEGSVSTLKIQRTQQEDSAVYLCASSLVRENTEAFFGQGTRLTVV.

V and J are TRBV18 and TRBJ1-5; no clear D. The V gene lost 4 bases and the J gene lost 3 bases, with 10 bases spanning the gap. Looked up from germline, CDR1 is KGHSH and CDR2 is LQKENI. This CDR3 comprises 14 residues. The DNA for the CDR3 is TGTGCCAGCTCACTGTTAGAGGTCAATCAGCCCCAGCATTTT. Amino acid sequence: CASSLLEVNQPQHF.

J is TRBJ1-4 and V is TRBV10-2; 8 bases agree with TRBD1. Trimming removed 2 bases from V and 4 bases from J; junction bases left unmatched: 0. Per the germline V gene, CDR1 is WSHSY and CDR2 is SAAADI. The CDR3 runs to 14 residues. The CDR3 reads CASSEGQGNEKLFF. CDR3 coding DNA: TGCGCCAGCAGTGAGGGACAGGGTAATGAAAAACTGTTTTTT.

The chain carries TRBV19 and TRBJ1-5; 8 nucleotides match TRBD1. The V gene end was trimmed by 6 bases and the J gene end by 0 bases; junction bases not matched to a gene: 4. The CDR3 totals 15 residues. CDR1 is LNHDA and CDR2 is SQIVND in the germline V gene (reference sequence). Here the CDR3 reads CASSGQGGSNQPQHF. CDR3 in DNA: TGTGCCAGTAGCGGACAGGGAGGTAGCAATCAGCCCCAGCATTTT.

The chain carries TRBV7-2 and TRBJ1-4; 9 nucleotides align to TRBD1. V lost 4 bases and J lost 8; bases outside the gene matches: 8. Germline CDR1 and CDR2: SGHTA and FQGNSA. CDR3 length equals 15 residues. In DNA, the CDR3 is TGTGCCAGCAGCTACTTACAGGGGGCAGGGGAAAAACTGTTTTTT. This encodes CASSYLQGAGEKLFF.

The chain employs TRBV4-3 and TRBJ2-4; 12 positions agree with TRBD2. Germline V lookup: CDR1 LGHNA, CDR2 YSLEER. With V trimmed by 1 base and J by 0 bases, 4 bases remained unmatched. The CDR3 runs 18 residues. The CDR3 bases are TGCGCCAGCAGCCAAGGGACTAGCGGGGCGATAGCCAAAAACATTCAGTACTTC. Protein product: CASSQGTSGAIAKNIQYF.

This clone has more than one count but fewer than ten. The CDR3 sequence is CASSVDRNTGELFF. The CDR3 region has the DNA TGTGCCAGTAGTGTTGACAGGAACACCGGGGAGCTGTTTTTT. The chain couples TRBV19 to TRBJ2-2; a weak D match, TRBD1 (5 bases). V was pared by 5 bases and J by 1 base, with 8 bases between. The CDR3 covers 14 residues. The V gene's germline CDR1 is LNHDA and CDR2 SQIVND (reference sequence).